At least ten counts were recorded for the clone carrying this T cell receptor beta chain. Antigen specificity is unknown. CDR3 length: 13 residues. CDR1 MNHEY and CDR2 SVGEGT come from the germline V gene. Losses at the gene ends were 7 bases for V and 6 bases for J; bases not matched to a gene: 6. These data come from a study of spatial heterogeneity in lung cancer. Study-wide points: The appearance of ubiquitous expanded tumor TCRs in blood was greater at resection than follow-up.

Every TCR cDNA molecule carried a tag that served as a unique molecular identifier. Using its own MiXCR run on the 5' RACE reads, TCRdb lists one record per CDR3 protein. Of about 44,000 distinct CDR3 sequences in the sample, around 13% were seen once. Time point reported: sample taken at primary tumor resection. The authors sequenced whole RNA from tumor, nontumor lung or frozen PBMC without sorting. The approximately 69 donors had untreated early-stage non-small cell lung cancer. The chain links TRBV6-2 or TRBV6-3 to TRBJ1-2, with 9 bases fitting TRBD1. Specimen: PBMCs, collected at surgery. The origin of this receptor is a male donor with early-stage non-small cell lung cancer. CDR3 DNA: TGTGCCAGCACCGCGACAGGGGGGAATGGCTACACCTTC. This translates into CASTATGGNGYTF.